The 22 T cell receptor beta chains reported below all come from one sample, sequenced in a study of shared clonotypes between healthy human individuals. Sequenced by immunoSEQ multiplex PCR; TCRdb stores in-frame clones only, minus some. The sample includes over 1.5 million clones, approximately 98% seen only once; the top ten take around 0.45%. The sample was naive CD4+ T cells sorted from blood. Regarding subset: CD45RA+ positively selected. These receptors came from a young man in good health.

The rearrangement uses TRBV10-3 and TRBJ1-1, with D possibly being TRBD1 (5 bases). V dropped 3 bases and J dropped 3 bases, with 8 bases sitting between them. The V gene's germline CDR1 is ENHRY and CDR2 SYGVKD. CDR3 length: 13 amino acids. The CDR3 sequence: CAISDRGYTEAFF. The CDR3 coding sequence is TGTGCCATCAGTGACCGGGGGTACACTGAAGCTTTCTTT.

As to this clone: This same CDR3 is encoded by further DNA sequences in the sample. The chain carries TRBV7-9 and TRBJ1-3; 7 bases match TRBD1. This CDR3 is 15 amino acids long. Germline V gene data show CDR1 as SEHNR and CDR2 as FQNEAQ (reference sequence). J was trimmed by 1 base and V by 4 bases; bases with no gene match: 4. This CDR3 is CASSSAGGSGNTIYF. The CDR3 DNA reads TGTGCCAGCAGCTCCGCAGGGGGGTCTGGAAACACCATATATTTT.

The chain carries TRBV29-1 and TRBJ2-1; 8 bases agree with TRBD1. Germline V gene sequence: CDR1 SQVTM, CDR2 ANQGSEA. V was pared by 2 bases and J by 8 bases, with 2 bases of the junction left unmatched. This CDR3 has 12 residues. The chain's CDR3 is CSVESGGDEQFF. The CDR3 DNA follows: TGCAGCGTTGAATCAGGGGGCGATGAGCAGTTCTTC.

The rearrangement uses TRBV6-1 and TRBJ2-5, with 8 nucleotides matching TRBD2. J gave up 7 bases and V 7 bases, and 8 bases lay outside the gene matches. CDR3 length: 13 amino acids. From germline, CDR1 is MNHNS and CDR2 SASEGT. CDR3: CASTGTREGTQYF. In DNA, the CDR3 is TGTGCCAGCACCGGGACACGGGAGGGGACCCAGTACTTC.

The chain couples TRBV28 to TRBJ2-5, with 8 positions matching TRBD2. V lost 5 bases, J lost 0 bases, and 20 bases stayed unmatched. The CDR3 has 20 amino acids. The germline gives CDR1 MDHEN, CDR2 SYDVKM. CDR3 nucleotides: TGTGCCAGCAGTAAGATGTGGGGCTCAGTGAGTAGCGGGGACCAAGAGACCCAGTACTTC. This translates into CASSKMWGSVSSGDQETQYF.

The CDR3 sequence: CASSLAPQGLRGYTF. Written as DNA, the CDR3 is TGCGCCAGCAGCTTGGCCCCGCAGGGGTTACGAGGCTACACCTTC. The chain links TRBV5-1 to TRBJ1-2; weak D call: TRBD1 (6 bases). The CDR3 runs to 15 residues. Germline lookup yields CDR1 SGHRS and CDR2 YFSETQ. V was cut by 0 bases and J by 8 bases, with 17 bases left in between.

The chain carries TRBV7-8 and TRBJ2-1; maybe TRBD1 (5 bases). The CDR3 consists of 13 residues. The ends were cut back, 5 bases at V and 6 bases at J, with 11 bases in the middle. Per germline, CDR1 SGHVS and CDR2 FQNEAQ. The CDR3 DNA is TGTGCCAGCAGCACTCGACAGAGCAATGAGCAGTTCTTC. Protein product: CASSTRQSNEQFF. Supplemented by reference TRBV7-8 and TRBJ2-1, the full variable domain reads GAGVSQSPRYKVAKRGQDVALRCDPISGHVSLFWYQQALGQGPEFLTYFQNEAQLDKSGLPSDRFFAERPEGSVSTLKIQRTQQEDSAVYLCASSTRQSNEQFFGPGTRLTVL.

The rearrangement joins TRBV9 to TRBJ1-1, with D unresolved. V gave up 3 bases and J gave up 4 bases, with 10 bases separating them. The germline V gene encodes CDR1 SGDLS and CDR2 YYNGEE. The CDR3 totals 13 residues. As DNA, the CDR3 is TGTGCCAGCAGCGCGGACGGAGCCACTGAAGCTTTCTTT. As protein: CASSADGATEAFF.

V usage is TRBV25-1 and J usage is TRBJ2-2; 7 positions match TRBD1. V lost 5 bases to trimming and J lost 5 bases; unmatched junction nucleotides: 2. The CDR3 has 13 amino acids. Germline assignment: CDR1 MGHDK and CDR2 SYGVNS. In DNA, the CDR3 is TGTGCCAGCAGTATGACAGGGACCGGGGAGCTGTTTTTT. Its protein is CASSMTGTGELFF. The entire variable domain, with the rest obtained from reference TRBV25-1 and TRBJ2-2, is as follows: EADIYQTPRYLVIGTGKKITLECSQTMGHDKMYWYQQDPGMELHLIHYSYGVNSTEKGDLSSESTVSRIRTEHFPLTLESARPSHTSQYLCASSMTGTGELFFGEGSRLTVL.

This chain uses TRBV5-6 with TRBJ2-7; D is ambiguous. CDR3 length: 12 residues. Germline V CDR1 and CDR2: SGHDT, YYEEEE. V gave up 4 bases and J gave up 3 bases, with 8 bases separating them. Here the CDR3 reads CASSRNFYEQYF. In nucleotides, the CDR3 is TGTGCCAGCAGCCGCAACTTCTACGAGCAGTACTTC.

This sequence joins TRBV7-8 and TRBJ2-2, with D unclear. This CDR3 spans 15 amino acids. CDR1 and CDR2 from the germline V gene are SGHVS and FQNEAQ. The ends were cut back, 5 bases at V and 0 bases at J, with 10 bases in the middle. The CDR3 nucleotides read TGTGCCAGCAGCCCCTATGGACCGAACACCGGGGAGCTGTTTTTT. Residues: CASSPYGPNTGELFF.

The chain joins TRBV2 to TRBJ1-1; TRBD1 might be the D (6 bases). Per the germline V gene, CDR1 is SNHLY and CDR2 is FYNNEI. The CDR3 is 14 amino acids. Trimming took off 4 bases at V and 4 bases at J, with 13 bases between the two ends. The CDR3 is CASSVEGGSTEAFF. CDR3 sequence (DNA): TGTGCCAGCAGTGTGGAAGGGGGTAGCACTGAAGCTTTCTTT.

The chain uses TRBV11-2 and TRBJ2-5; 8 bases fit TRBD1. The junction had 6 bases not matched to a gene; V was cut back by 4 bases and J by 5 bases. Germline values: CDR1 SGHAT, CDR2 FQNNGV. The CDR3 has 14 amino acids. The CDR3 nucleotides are TGTGCCAGCAGCTCGGACAGGGCTGGCGAGACCCAGTACTTC. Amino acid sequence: CASSSDRAGETQYF. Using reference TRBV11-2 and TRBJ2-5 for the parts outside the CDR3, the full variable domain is EAGVAQSPRYKIIEKRQSVAFWCNPISGHATLYWYQQILGQGPKLLIQFQNNGVVDDSQLPKDRFSAERLKGVDSTLKIQPAKLEDSAVYLCASSSDRAGETQYFGPGTRLLVL.

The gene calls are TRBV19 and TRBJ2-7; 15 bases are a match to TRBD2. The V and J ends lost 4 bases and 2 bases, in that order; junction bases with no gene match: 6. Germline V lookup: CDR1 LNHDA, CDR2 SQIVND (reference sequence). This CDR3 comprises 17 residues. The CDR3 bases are TGTGCCAGTAGTACGGGACTAGCGGGAGGACCACCCTACGAGCAGTACTTC. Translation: CASSTGLAGGPPYEQYF.

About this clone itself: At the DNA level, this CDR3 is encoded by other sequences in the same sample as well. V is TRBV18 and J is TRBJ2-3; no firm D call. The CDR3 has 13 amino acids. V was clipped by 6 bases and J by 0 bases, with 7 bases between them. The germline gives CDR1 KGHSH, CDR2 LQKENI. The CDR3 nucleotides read TGTGCCAGCTCCCCCCCTAGCACAGATACGCAGTATTTT. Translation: CASSPPSTDTQYF.

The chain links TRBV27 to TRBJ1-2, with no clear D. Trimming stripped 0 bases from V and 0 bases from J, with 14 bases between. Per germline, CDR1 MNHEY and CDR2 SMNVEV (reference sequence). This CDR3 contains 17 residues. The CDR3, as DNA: TGTGCCAGCAGTTTATCGCCCGATTGGGGAGCTAACTATGGCTACACCTTC. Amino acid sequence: CASSLSPDWGANYGYTF.

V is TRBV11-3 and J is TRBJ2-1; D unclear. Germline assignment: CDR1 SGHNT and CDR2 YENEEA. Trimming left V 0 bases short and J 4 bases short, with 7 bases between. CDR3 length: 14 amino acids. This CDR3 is CASSLDHGYNEQFF. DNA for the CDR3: TGTGCCAGCAGCTTAGATCACGGGTACAATGAGCAGTTCTTC. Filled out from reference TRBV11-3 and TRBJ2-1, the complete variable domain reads EAGVVQSPRYKIIEKKQPVAFWCNPISGHNTLYWYLQNLGQGPELLIRYENEEAVDDSQLPKDRFSAERLKGVDSTLKIQPAELGDSAVYLCASSLDHGYNEQFFGPGTRLTVL.

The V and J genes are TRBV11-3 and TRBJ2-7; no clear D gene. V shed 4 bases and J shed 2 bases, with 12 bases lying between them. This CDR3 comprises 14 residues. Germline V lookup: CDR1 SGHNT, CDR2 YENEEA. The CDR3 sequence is CASSSRTAPYEQYF. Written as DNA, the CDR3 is TGTGCCAGCAGCTCTAGGACGGCTCCCTACGAGCAGTACTTC.

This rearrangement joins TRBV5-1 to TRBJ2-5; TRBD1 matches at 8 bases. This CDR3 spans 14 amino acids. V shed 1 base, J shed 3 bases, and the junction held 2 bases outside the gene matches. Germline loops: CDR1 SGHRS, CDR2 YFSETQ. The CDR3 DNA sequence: TGCGCCAGCAGCTTGACAGGGGGTGAAGAGACCCAGTACTTC. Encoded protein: CASSLTGGEETQYF.

In nucleotides, the CDR3 is TGTGCCAGCTCACCACCGTCACCGGGACCTTCCACAGATACGCAGTATTTT. Protein sequence: CASSPPSPGPSTDTQYF. The chain carries TRBV18 and TRBJ2-3; possibly TRBD1 or TRBD2 for D (5 bases each). The V end lost 0 bases, the J end lost 2 bases, and 15 bases lay between the germline ends. CDR3 size: 17 residues. CDR1 is KGHSH and CDR2 is LQKENI in the germline V gene. The variable domain in full, with the rest retrieved from reference TRBV18 and TRBJ2-3, is NAGVMQNPRHLVRRRGQEARLRCSPMKGHSHVYWYRQLPEEGLKFMVYLQKENIIDESGMPKERFSAEFPKEGPSILRIQQVVRGDSAAYFCASSPPSPGPSTDTQYFGPGTRLTVL.

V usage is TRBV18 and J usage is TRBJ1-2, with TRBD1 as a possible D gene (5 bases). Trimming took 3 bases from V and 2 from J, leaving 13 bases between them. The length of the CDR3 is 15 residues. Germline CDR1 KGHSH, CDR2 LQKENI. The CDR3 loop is CASSPRDARNYGYTF. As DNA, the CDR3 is TGTGCCAGCTCACCCAGGGACGCCCGGAACTATGGCTACACCTTC. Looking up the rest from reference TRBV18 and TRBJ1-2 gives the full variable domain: NAGVMQNPRHLVRRRGQEARLRCSPMKGHSHVYWYRQLPEEGLKFMVYLQKENIIDESGMPKERFSAEFPKEGPSILRIQQVVRGDSAAYFCASSPRDARNYGYTFGSGTRLTVV.

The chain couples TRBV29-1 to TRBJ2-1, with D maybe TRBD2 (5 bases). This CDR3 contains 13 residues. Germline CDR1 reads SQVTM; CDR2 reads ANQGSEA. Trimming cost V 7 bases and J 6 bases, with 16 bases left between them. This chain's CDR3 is CSARRSGLNEQFF. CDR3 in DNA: TGCAGCGCTAGGAGGAGTGGGCTCAATGAGCAGTTCTTC.